This T cell receptor (beta chain) was recovered during a study of human T cells and chemical hapten exposure. Time point of the sample: healthy volunteer bleed at 2 weeks. Unfractionated whole blood yielded the extracted total RNA. Study-wide points: The study found that DPC sensitization did not change TCRs above 1 in 1000 frequency.

The library tagged each cDNA molecule with unique molecular identifiers. In the study's own analysis: With a range of 23,224 to 690,600, the median per sample was about 87,000 TCRs. One entry per CDR3 protein, called by TCRdb with MiXCR from the RACE reads. None of the V and J calls come from the authors' own analysis; TCRdb made them. The repertoire holds roughly 130,000 distinct CDR3 sequences, with about 9% as singletons. The CDR3 runs to 14 residues. The V end lost 0 bases, the J end lost 5 bases, and 12 bases lay between the germline ends. Germline-derived CDR1 and CDR2 are SGHNT and YYREEE (reference sequence). This clonotype was seen more than once but under ten times. Its antigen is undetermined.

This sequence was found in a male donor in good health. Some clones in this sample may be carry-over from other donors' samples. The V gene is TRBV5-4, the J gene TRBJ2-7; D is perhaps TRBD2 (6 bases). The sequencing sample was made of whole blood. Here the CDR3 reads CASSLEGASDEQYF. For the CDR3, the DNA is TGTGCCAGCAGCTTGGAAGGGGCTAGCGACGAGCAGTACTTC.